These 2 T cell receptor beta chains were sequenced from one sample in a study of CD8 T cells in ankylosing spondylitis. One entry per CDR3 protein, called by TCRdb with MiXCR from the 5' RACE reads. Of under 850,000 distinct CDR3 sequences in the sample, around a fifth were seen once. Notes on the study in general: It appeared that ankylosing spondylitis blood was characterized by a TCR beta motif of several highly homologous variants.

Their antigens are not known. Sample: blood, either unsorted or a sorted T cell fraction (not recorded which). All receptors come from a male donor with ankylosing spondylitis.

This clonotype was found many times. V is TRBV5-1 and J is TRBJ2-1, with D possibly called TRBD1 or TRBD2 (7 bases each). Germline CDR1 SGHRS, CDR2 YFSETQ. V shed 4 bases and J shed 2 bases, with 13 bases lying between them. The CDR3 length is 15 residues. The CDR3 spells CASSAQGGPYNEQFF. As DNA, the CDR3 is TGCGCCAGCAGCGCCCAGGGGGGGCCCTACAATGAGCAGTTCTTC.

The J gene is TRBJ1-1, the V gene TRBV6-8; tentatively, D is TRBD1 (5 bases). In germline, CDR1 is MNHGY, CDR2 SAAAGT. This CDR3 contains 16 residues. The V end was cut by 2 bases, the J end by 10 bases, with 23 bases between. The CDR3 nucleotides read TGTGCCAGCAGTTACCCTCGGGGCAGGGATGTTCGCGGAGCTTTCTTT. Residues: CASSYPRGRDVRGAFF.